The 13 T cell receptor beta chains in this list originate from one sample, sequenced in a study of response to subunit inactivated influenza vaccine. TCRdb re-analysed the RT-PCR reads in MiXCR, keeping a single row per CDR3 protein. This sample carries some 540,000 distinct CDR3 sequences, approximately 24% of them seen once, and the ten largest clones take 2.8%. The sample also formed part of further work on T cells expressing NK-cell markers. As that report states: The cDNA for TCR beta came from 5'RACE template switching with UMIs.

The source material was CD4+ T cells sorted from PBMCs, sampled roughly 13 days after vaccination. The source is a man between 50 and 59 years old who received an inactivated influenza vaccine.

This clonotype was counted ten times or more. The rearrangement joins TRBV7-6 to TRBJ2-7, with TRBD1 identical over 7 bases. Looked up from germline, CDR1 is SGHVS and CDR2 is FNYEAQ. This CDR3 region has 14 residues. V trimming: 3 bases; J trimming: 5 bases; junction bases outside the gene matches: 7. CDR3 sequence: CASSLETGTNEQYF. In nucleotides, the CDR3 is TGTGCCAGCAGCTTGGAGACAGGGACCAACGAGCAGTACTTC. Full variable domain (remainder filled in from reference TRBV7-6 and TRBJ2-7): GAGVSQSPRYKVTKRGQDVALRCDPISGHVSLYWYRQALGQGPEFLTYFNYEAQQDKSGLPNDRFSAERPEGSISTLTIQRTEQRDSAMYRCASSLETGTNEQYFGPGTRLTVT.

CDR3 region: CSAPRGGGGEQFF. As DNA, the CDR3 is TGCAGTGCCCCGAGAGGAGGGGGAGGTGAGCAGTTCTTC. The chain couples TRBV20-1 to TRBJ2-1, with D possibly called TRBD1 or TRBD2 (6 bases each). Germline assignment: CDR1 DFQATT and CDR2 SNEGSKA (reference sequence). This CDR3 contains 13 residues. Trimming stripped 6 bases from V and 9 bases from J, with 18 bases between.

This clonotype was seen more than once but under ten times. V and J are TRBV18 and TRBJ2-7; D is unclear. CDR3 length: 14 residues. CDR1 is KGHSH and CDR2 is LQKENI in the germline V gene. Trimming took 6 bases from V and 6 from J, leaving 18 bases between them. The CDR3, as DNA: TGTGCCAGCTCGCCCCCAACTGGGTATCGCGAGCAGTACTTC. It is translated as CASSPPTGYREQYF.

Only a few counts were recorded for this clonotype. The J gene is TRBJ2-3, the V gene TRBV19, with 10 nucleotides matching TRBD2. The length of the CDR3 is 15 residues. The V gene's germline CDR1 is LNHDA and CDR2 SQIVND (reference sequence). J gave up 2 bases and V 7 bases, and 6 bases lay outside the gene matches. The CDR3 sequence: CASTSSGGHTDTQYF. The DNA of the CDR3 is TGTGCCAGTACCTCTAGCGGGGGTCACACAGATACGCAGTATTTT.

The chain carries TRBV4-3 and TRBJ1-2; D remains unclear. This CDR3 is 15 amino acids long. Per germline, CDR1 LGHNA and CDR2 YSLEER. Between the trimmed V and J ends, which lost 1 base and 2 bases, there was a span of 11 bases. Written as DNA, the CDR3 is TGCGCCAGCAGCCAAGGTACAAACTGGAACTATGGCTACACCTTC. Its protein product is CASSQGTNWNYGYTF.

The V and J genes are TRBV7-2 and TRBJ2-1; the D is unclear. CDR3 length: 13 amino acids. Germline V CDR1 and CDR2: SGHTA, FQGNSA. V gave up 1 base and J gave up 7 bases, with 8 bases separating them. The CDR3 bases are TGTGCCAGCAGCTTAGGGGTTGGGAATGAGCAGTTCTTC. Residues: CASSLGVGNEQFF.

The genes are TRBV2 and TRBJ2-7, with 7 positions matching TRBD2. J gave up 1 base and V 2 bases, and 2 bases lay outside the gene matches. The germline V gene has CDR1 SNHLY and CDR2 FYNNEI. The CDR3 is made up of 14 amino acids. CDR3 nucleotides: TGTGCCAGCAGTGAATGGCGGGAGTCCTACGAGCAGTACTTC. It translates to CASSEWRESYEQYF.

V gene TRBV12-3 or TRBV12-4 combines with J gene TRBJ2-7; 10 bases fit TRBD1. Losses at the gene ends were 4 bases for V and 4 bases for J; bases not matched to a gene: 7. The CDR3 consists of 15 residues. The CDR3: CASSSRRQGAYEQYF. CDR3 coding DNA: TGTGCCAGCAGTTCCCGGAGACAGGGGGCGTACGAGCAGTACTTC.

V and J are TRBV4-3 and TRBJ2-1; 14 bases agree with TRBD2. V shed 0 bases and J 4 bases; nucleotides not matched to a gene: 2. The CDR3 consists of 17 residues. CDR1 and CDR2 (germline): LGHNA, YSLEER. Here the CDR3 reads CASSQEGLAGEYNEQFF. CDR3 sequence (DNA): TGCGCCAGCAGCCAAGAGGGACTAGCGGGGGAGTACAATGAGCAGTTCTTC.

This clonotype was seen a handful of times. The rearrangement joins TRBV7-9 to TRBJ2-3; no definite D call. Trimming left V 5 bases short and J 6 bases short, with 9 bases between. This CDR3 is 12 amino acids long. Germline V gives CDR1 SEHNR, CDR2 FQNEAQ (reference sequence). CDR3 coding DNA: TGTGCCAGCAGCACCATGGGGGATACGCAGTATTTT. It yields the protein CASSTMGDTQYF.

This CDR3 reads CASRRQTGPMYF. Here the CDR3 DNA reads TGTGCCAGCAGACGGCAAACAGGTCCCATGTACTTC. This rearrangement joins TRBV6-2 or TRBV6-3 to TRBJ2-5; perhaps TRBD1 as D (5 bases). CDR3 length: 12 residues. The germline V and J ends were trimmed by 6 bases and 13 bases, with 18 bases remaining between them. In germline, CDR1 is MNHEY, CDR2 SVGEGT.

There are a few counts of this clonotype. The chain employs TRBV5-5 and TRBJ1-5; TRBD1 matches at 7 bases. Unmatched junction bases numbered 8, after V lost 4 bases and J lost 7 bases. The CDR3 extends over 14 amino acids. The germline V gene encodes CDR1 SGHKS and CDR2 YYEKEE (reference sequence). The CDR3 region has the DNA TGTGCCAGCAGCCTACAGGGGCGAGAACAGCCCCAGCATTTT. Its translation is CASSLQGREQPQHF.

The J gene is TRBJ1-1, the V gene TRBV6-5; possible D gene TRBD1, 5 bases. Trimming removed 4 bases at V and 4 bases at J, with 16 bases between. Germline values: CDR1 MNHEY, CDR2 SVGAGI. CDR3 length equals 15 residues. CDR3 region: CASSSSFQGSTEAFF. DNA of the CDR3: TGTGCCAGCAGTTCATCATTCCAGGGTAGCACTGAAGCTTTCTTT.